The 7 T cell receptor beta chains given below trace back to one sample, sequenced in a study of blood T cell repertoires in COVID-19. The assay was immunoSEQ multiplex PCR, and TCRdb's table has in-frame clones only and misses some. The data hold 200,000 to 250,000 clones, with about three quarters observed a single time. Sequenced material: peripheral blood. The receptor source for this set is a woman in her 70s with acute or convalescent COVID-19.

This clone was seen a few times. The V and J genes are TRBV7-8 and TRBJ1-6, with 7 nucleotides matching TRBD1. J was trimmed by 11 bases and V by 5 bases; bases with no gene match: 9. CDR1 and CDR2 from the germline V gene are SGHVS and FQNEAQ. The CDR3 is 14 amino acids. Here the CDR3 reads CASSILRGTAPLHF. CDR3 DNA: TGTGCCAGCAGCATACTCAGGGGGACGGCACCCCTCCACTTT.

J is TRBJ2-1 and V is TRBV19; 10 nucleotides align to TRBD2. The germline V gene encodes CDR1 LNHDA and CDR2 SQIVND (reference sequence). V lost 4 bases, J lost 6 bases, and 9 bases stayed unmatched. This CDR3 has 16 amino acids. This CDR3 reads CASSSRPSGSFNEQFF. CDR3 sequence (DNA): TGTGCCAGTAGTAGTAGACCTAGCGGGAGTTTCAATGAGCAGTTCTTC. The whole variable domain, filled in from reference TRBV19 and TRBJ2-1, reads DGGITQSPKYLFRKEGQNVTLSCEQNLNHDAMYWYRQDPGQGLRLIYYSQIVNDFQKGDIAEGYSVSREKKESFPLTVTSAQKNPTAFYLCASSSRPSGSFNEQFFGPGTRLTVL.

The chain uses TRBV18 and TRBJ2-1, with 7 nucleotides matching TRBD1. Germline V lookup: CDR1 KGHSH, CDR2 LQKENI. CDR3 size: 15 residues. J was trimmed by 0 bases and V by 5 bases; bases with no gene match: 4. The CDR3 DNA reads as TGTGCCAGCTCATACGGGACAGTCTCCTACAATGAGCAGTTCTTC. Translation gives CASSYGTVSYNEQFF.

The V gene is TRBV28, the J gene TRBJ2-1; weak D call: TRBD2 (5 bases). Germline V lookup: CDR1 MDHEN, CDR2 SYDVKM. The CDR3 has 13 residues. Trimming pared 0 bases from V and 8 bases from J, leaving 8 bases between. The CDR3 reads CASSLWRVDEQFF. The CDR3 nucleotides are TGTGCCAGCAGTTTATGGAGGGTCGATGAGCAGTTCTTC.

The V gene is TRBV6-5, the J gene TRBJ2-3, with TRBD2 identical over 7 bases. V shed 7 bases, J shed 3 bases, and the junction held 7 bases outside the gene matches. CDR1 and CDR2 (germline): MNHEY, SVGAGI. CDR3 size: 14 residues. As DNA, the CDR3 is TGTGCCAGCACGGCGGGAGTGGTTACAGATACGCAGTATTTT. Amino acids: CASTAGVVTDTQYF.

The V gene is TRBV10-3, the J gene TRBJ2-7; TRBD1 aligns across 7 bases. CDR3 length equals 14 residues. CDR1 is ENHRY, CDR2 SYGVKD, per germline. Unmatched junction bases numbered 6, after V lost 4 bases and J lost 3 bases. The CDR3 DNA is TGTGCCATCAGTGGTAGGACAGGAGACTACGAGCAGTACTTC. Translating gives CAISGRTGDYEQYF.

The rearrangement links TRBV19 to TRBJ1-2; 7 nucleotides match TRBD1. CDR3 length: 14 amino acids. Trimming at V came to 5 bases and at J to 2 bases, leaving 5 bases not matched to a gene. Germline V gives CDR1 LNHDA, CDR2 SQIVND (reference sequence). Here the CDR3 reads CASSAGTVNYGYTF. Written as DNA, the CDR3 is TGTGCCAGTAGTGCGGGGACAGTCAACTATGGCTACACCTTC.